The 31 T cell receptor beta chains in this list originate from one sample, sequenced in a study of CD8+ T cells in alopecia areata. Treatment given: oral pan-JAK inhibitor, 5-10 mg twice daily. Investigators isolated RNA and reverse transcribed it into cDNA to act as the sequencing template. Sequenced by immunoSEQ multiplex PCR; TCRdb stores in-frame clones only, minus some. The sample lists around 100,000 clones; more than 75% were seen once. The input for sequencing was CD8+ T cells sorted from blood, taken between weeks 30 and 35, from a patient treated with tofacitinib. The receptors originated from a human donor with alopecia areata.

The gene calls are TRBV30 and TRBJ2-7; TRBD1 aligns across 11 bases. Germline-derived CDR1 and CDR2 are GTSNPN and SVGIG (reference sequence). Trimming at V came to 7 bases and at J to 7 bases, leaving 6 bases not matched to a gene. CDR3 length equals 12 residues. CDR3 DNA sequence: TGTGCCTACTCGGACAGGGGGCGTGAGCAGTACTTC. Its protein is CAYSDRGREQYF. Combining the CDR3 with reference TRBV30 and TRBJ2-7 gives the whole variable domain SQTIHQWPATLVQPVGSPLSLECTVEGTSNPNLYWYRQAAGRGLQLLFYSVGIGQISSEVPQNLSASRPQDRQFILSSKKLLLSDSGFYLCAYSDRGREQYFGPGTRLTVT.

Points on this clone: Other DNA sequences of this sample code for an identical CDR3. This chain links TRBV7-9 with TRBJ2-2; D gene uncertain. Trimming took 6 bases from V and 5 from J, leaving 4 bases between them. Germline lookup yields CDR1 SEHNR and CDR2 FQNEAQ (reference sequence). The CDR3 length is 11 residues. CDR3 bases: TGTGCCAGCAGTCCGACCGGGGAGCTGTTTTTT. This gives the protein CASSPTGELFF.

This clone turned up a few times. The chain couples TRBV5-1 to TRBJ2-2; TRBD2 matches 14 bases. Germline V gene data show CDR1 as SGHRS and CDR2 as YFSETQ. The V segment lost 7 bases and the J segment 3 bases; nucleotides outside the gene matches: 2. CDR3 size: 15 residues. CDR3 region: CASSGLAGDTGELFF. CDR3 in DNA: TGCGCCAGCTCGGGACTAGCGGGAGACACCGGGGAGCTGTTTTTT.

The V call is TRBV14, the J call TRBJ2-7; D might be TRBD2 (5 bases). V was trimmed by 1 base and J by 3 bases, leaving 10 bases between them. Per the germline V gene, CDR1 is SGHDN and CDR2 is FVKESK. This CDR3 region has 14 residues. The CDR3 DNA follows: TGTGCCAGCAGCCAAGTGGGAGCGGTCTACGAGCAGTACTTC. Translated, it gives CASSQVGAVYEQYF.

Worth noting for this clone: Within the sample, other DNA sequences also encode this same CDR3. V and J are TRBV29-1 and TRBJ2-1; D might be TRBD2 (5 bases). This CDR3 is built from 13 residues. The V and J ends lost 5 bases and 0 bases respectively, with 8 bases between them. Germline values: CDR1 SQVTM, CDR2 ANQGSEA. The CDR3 protein is CSVRGGSYNEQFF. CDR3 DNA sequence: TGCAGCGTTAGAGGAGGCTCCTACAATGAGCAGTTCTTC.

A few counts support this clone. The chain combines TRBV29-1 with TRBJ2-7; a weak D match, TRBD1 (8 bases). V gave up 5 bases and J gave up 3 bases, with 17 bases separating them. The CDR3 spans 14 residues. Germline V gene lookup returns CDR1 SQVTM and CDR2 ANQGSEA. The CDR3 reads CSVPGGGRGYEQYF. The DNA of the CDR3 is TGCAGCGTTCCAGGGGGCGGGAGAGGCTACGAGCAGTACTTC.

The rearrangement uses TRBV7-9 and TRBJ2-7; TRBD2 might be the D (6 bases). Germline CDR1 is SEHNR and CDR2 is FQNEAQ (reference sequence). The CDR3 sequence is 13 residues long. The V end was cut by 5 bases, the J end by 4 bases, with 12 bases between. In DNA form, the CDR3 reads TGTGCCAGCAGCACCCTTGGGGGGTACGAGCAGTACTTC. Encoded protein: CASSTLGGYEQYF.

The V and J genes are TRBV12-5 and TRBJ2-1; a weak D match, TRBD2 (5 bases). This CDR3 contains 15 residues. Trimming removed 3 bases at V and 2 bases at J, with 11 bases between. Germline CDR1 and CDR2: LGHNT and FRNRAP. The CDR3 here is CASGFGPGTYNEQFF. DNA for the CDR3: TGTGCTAGTGGTTTCGGTCCCGGGACCTACAATGAGCAGTTCTTC. Complete variable domain (other parts from reference TRBV12-5 and TRBJ2-1): DARVTQTPRHKVTEMGQEVTMRCQPILGHNTVFWYRQTMMQGLELLAYFRNRAPLDDSGMPKDRFSAEMPDATLATLKIQPSEPRDSAVYFCASGFGPGTYNEQFFGPGTRLTVL.

The chain employs TRBV29-1 and TRBJ1-1; D not resolved. V gave up 2 bases and J gave up 5 bases, with 6 bases separating them. The CDR3 runs to 11 residues. The V gene's germline CDR1 is SQVTM and CDR2 ANQGSEA. CDR3 in DNA: TGCAGCGTTGAATCAGGTACTGAAGCTTTCTTT. Its translation is CSVESGTEAFF.

The chain joins TRBV7-9 to TRBJ1-1; D not resolved. Trimming left V 5 bases short and J 1 base short, with 11 bases between. CDR1 SEHNR and CDR2 FQNEAQ come from the germline V gene (reference sequence). CDR3 length equals 14 residues. The chain's CDR3 is CASSPGRWNTEAFF. The CDR3 DNA follows: TGTGCCAGCAGCCCAGGACGGTGGAACACTGAAGCTTTCTTT.

The V and J genes are TRBV6-6 and TRBJ1-1; tentatively, D is TRBD1 (6 bases). The CDR3 is 16 amino acids. The V end was cut by 8 bases, the J end by 6 bases, with 25 bases between. Germline values: CDR1 MNHNY, CDR2 SVGAGI (reference sequence). The CDR3 coding sequence is TGTGCCAGCTCTATCGTAAGGCGGGGGGCGGAGGCTGAAGCTTTCTTT. Its translation is CASSIVRRGAEAEAFF.

The J gene is TRBJ2-4, the V gene TRBV27; D possibly uses TRBD1 or TRBD2 (7 bases each). The CDR3 is 14 residues long. Germline values: CDR1 MNHEY, CDR2 SMNVEV (reference sequence). V dropped 0 bases and J dropped 14 bases, with 17 bases sitting between them. The CDR3, as DNA: TGTGCCAGCAGTTTATCATTAGGGGGGGGACAGAAGTACTTC. It codes for CASSLSLGGGQKYF.

On this clone itself: At one end, the junction sequence differs from germline, possibly due to a read error. Written as DNA, the CDR3 is TGTGCCAGCAGCCCCCTCGGACGGAGACAATTC. It yields the protein CASSPLGRRQF. The V and J genes are TRBV7-9 and TRBJ2-7; D is uncertain. Germline values: CDR1 SEHNR, CDR2 FQNEAQ (reference sequence). The CDR3 is made up of 11 amino acids.

The chain has TRBV9 and TRBJ2-1; 10 nucleotides match TRBD1. The CDR3 totals 15 residues. The V and J ends lost 1 base and 10 bases, in that order; junction bases with no gene match: 8. Looked up from germline, CDR1 is SGDLS and CDR2 is YYNGEE. The CDR3: CASSVSGTGAWEQFF. CDR3 DNA sequence: TGTGCCAGCAGCGTATCCGGGACAGGGGCATGGGAGCAGTTCTTC.

CDR3 region: CASSDPGVNEKLFF. CDR3 bases: TGTGCCAGCAGTGACCCTGGAGTTAATGAAAAACTGTTTTTT. V and J are TRBV6-1 and TRBJ1-4, with D unclear. Trimming took off 3 bases at V and 4 bases at J, with 9 bases between the two ends. This CDR3 is built from 14 residues. The germline CDR1 and CDR2 sequences are MNHNS and SASEGT.

This chain connects TRBV9 to TRBJ2-7, with 7 bases matching TRBD2. CDR1 and CDR2 (germline): SGDLS, YYNGEE. Trimming at V came to 0 bases and at J to 5 bases, leaving 8 bases not matched to a gene. This CDR3 contains 15 residues. This chain's CDR3 is CASSVGFGRTDEQYF. DNA of the CDR3: TGTGCCAGCAGCGTAGGTTTCGGGAGGACGGACGAGCAGTACTTC. Full variable domain (rest looked up from reference TRBV9 and TRBJ2-7): DSGVTQTPKHLITATGQRVTLRCSPRSGDLSVYWYQQSLDQGLQFLIQYYNGEERAKGNILERFSAQQFPDLHSELNLSSLELGDSALYFCASSVGFGRTDEQYFGPGTRLTVT.

The CDR3 is CASSVATVLTGELFF. The CDR3 nucleotides are TGTGCCAGCAGCGTAGCTACAGTACTCACCGGGGAGCTGTTTTTT. This rearrangement joins TRBV9 to TRBJ2-2, with D unclear. Germline V CDR1 and CDR2: SGDLS, YYNGEE. There are 15 residues in the CDR3. Trimming shortened V by 0 bases and J by 4 bases, and 10 bases separated the two germline ends.

The J gene is TRBJ2-7, the V gene TRBV6-6, with TRBD1 as a possible D gene (6 bases). V lost 9 bases and J lost 3, with 15 bases in between. Per the germline V gene, CDR1 is MNHNY and CDR2 is SVGAGI (reference sequence). The CDR3 consists of 13 residues. The CDR3 here is CASTGSRDYEQYF. In nucleotides, the CDR3 is TGTGCCAGTACAGGGTCAAGGGACTACGAGCAGTACTTC.

The chain carries TRBV29-1 and TRBJ2-5, with D possibly TRBD1 on 6 matching bases. The tail of the sequence fits TRBJ2-7 better, so the J call may be wrong. Germline loops: CDR1 SQVTM, CDR2 ANQGSEA. CDR3 length: 12 amino acids. DNA of the CDR3: TGCAGTGTCAGGGGAGAGGGCTACGAGCAGTACTTC. It codes for CSVRGEGYEQYF.

This chain joins TRBV9 and TRBJ2-7, with a weak D call TRBD1 (5 bases). Germline V gene data show CDR1 as SGDLS and CDR2 as YYNGEE. V was cut by 0 bases and J by 2 bases, with 9 bases left in between. The CDR3 consists of 14 residues. CDR3 in amino acids: CASSVDRSTYEQYF. The CDR3 DNA follows: TGTGCCAGCAGCGTAGACAGGAGTACCTACGAGCAGTACTTC.

V is TRBV6-5 and J is TRBJ2-1, with D possibly being TRBD1 (6 bases). This CDR3 comprises 15 residues. V was cut by 2 bases and J by 1 base, with 9 bases left in between. Germline CDR1 is MNHEY and CDR2 is SVGAGI. The CDR3 DNA is TGTGCCAGCAGTTACGACAGGCCTTCCTACAATGAGCAGTTCTTC. Its translation is CASSYDRPSYNEQFF.

This chain uses TRBV30 with TRBJ2-3; D gene unclear. The CDR3 loop spans 14 amino acids. Trimming pared 2 bases from V and 0 bases from J, leaving 9 bases between. Germline V gene data show CDR1 as GTSNPN and CDR2 as SVGIG (reference sequence). CDR3 sequence (DNA): TGTGCCTGGAGTTCCGGCATCAGCACAGATACGCAGTATTTT. The encoded protein is CAWSSGISTDTQYF.

The rearrangement links TRBV30 to TRBJ2-1; TRBD1 agrees at 9 bases. This CDR3 spans 15 amino acids. Germline V gene data show CDR1 as GTSNPN and CDR2 as SVGIG (reference sequence). The V and J ends lost 4 bases and 4 bases, in that order; junction bases with no gene match: 8. This chain's CDR3 is CAWTPRDRAYNEQFF. CDR3 sequence (DNA): TGTGCCTGGACGCCCCGGGACAGGGCATACAATGAGCAGTTCTTC.

The V and J genes are TRBV7-9 and TRBJ1-1; perhaps TRBD1 as D (6 bases). Germline V lookup: CDR1 SEHNR, CDR2 FQNEAQ (reference sequence). The V end was cut by 4 bases, the J end by 6 bases, with 24 bases between. CDR3 length: 17 amino acids. CDR3 DNA: TGTGCCAGCAGCTCAATAATCGGACAGACGATTATCGCTGAAGCTTTCTTT. It specifies CASSSIIGQTIIAEAFF.

This clone showed up just a few times. The chain couples TRBV10-3 to TRBJ2-3; TRBD1 aligns across 9 bases. The V gene's germline CDR1 is ENHRY and CDR2 SYGVKD. V shed 7 bases, J shed 0 bases, and the junction held 5 bases outside the gene matches. The CDR3 length is 15 residues. The CDR3 spells CAITEGQGSTDTQYF. DNA for the CDR3: TGTGCCATCACCGAGGGACAGGGTAGCACAGATACGCAGTATTTT.

The chain recombines TRBV7-2 with TRBJ1-2, with a tentative D call TRBD1 (6 bases). The CDR3 consists of 15 residues. The germline CDR1 and CDR2 sequences are SGHTA and FQGNSA. Trimming removed 3 bases from V and 4 bases from J, with 15 bases in between. This chain's CDR3 is CASSLTPGQLYGYTF. CDR3 nucleotides: TGTGCCAGCAGCTTGACCCCCGGACAGCTCTATGGCTACACCTTC.

This clone was recorded only once. This chain joins TRBV25-1 and TRBJ1-2; 10 bases fit TRBD1. The CDR3 is 17 amino acids. Germline trimming cut 6 bases from V and 3 bases from J; bases unmatched to any gene: 13. The germline gives CDR1 MGHDK, CDR2 SYGVNS. CDR3 sequence reads: CASSPNPGTGVDYGYTF. CDR3 DNA sequence: TGTGCCAGCAGCCCTAATCCCGGGACAGGGGTTGACTATGGCTACACCTTC.

The gene calls are TRBV7-9 and TRBJ2-2; TRBD1 aligns across 7 bases. This CDR3 is built from 16 residues. Germline CDR1 is SEHNR and CDR2 is FQNEAQ (reference sequence). The junction had 6 bases not matched to a gene; V was cut back by 5 bases and J by 0 bases. The CDR3 loop reads CASSPSRGTNTGELFF. The CDR3 DNA follows: TGTGCCAGCAGCCCGAGCAGGGGGACGAACACCGGGGAGCTGTTTTTT.

The genes are TRBV7-9 and TRBJ2-2, with D perhaps TRBD1 (5 bases). The germline V and J ends were trimmed by 6 bases and 2 bases, with 10 bases remaining between them. The length of the CDR3 is 14 residues. CDR1 and CDR2 (germline): SEHNR, FQNEAQ (reference sequence). Here the CDR3 reads CASRGAANTGELFF. The CDR3 DNA sequence: TGTGCCAGCAGAGGGGCAGCCAACACCGGGGAGCTGTTTTTT.

The V gene is TRBV30, the J gene TRBJ1-6, with D unresolved. Germline lookup yields CDR1 GTSNPN and CDR2 SVGIG (reference sequence). The CDR3 covers 16 residues. The V gene lost 4 bases and the J gene lost 10 bases, with 23 bases spanning the gap. This chain's CDR3 is CAWNGHGPTKGSPLHF. CDR3 nucleotides: TGTGCCTGGAATGGGCACGGACCCACCAAAGGATCACCCCTCCACTTT.

The chain combines TRBV5-1 with TRBJ2-5; a weak D match, TRBD2 (6 bases). Germline V gene data show CDR1 as SGHRS and CDR2 as YFSETQ. V was clipped by 0 bases and J by 4 bases, with 16 bases between them. This CDR3 is built from 16 residues. CDR3 sequence: CASSLVVGSGIETQYF. The CDR3 DNA sequence: TGCGCCAGCAGCTTGGTGGTCGGGAGTGGGATAGAGACCCAGTACTTC.